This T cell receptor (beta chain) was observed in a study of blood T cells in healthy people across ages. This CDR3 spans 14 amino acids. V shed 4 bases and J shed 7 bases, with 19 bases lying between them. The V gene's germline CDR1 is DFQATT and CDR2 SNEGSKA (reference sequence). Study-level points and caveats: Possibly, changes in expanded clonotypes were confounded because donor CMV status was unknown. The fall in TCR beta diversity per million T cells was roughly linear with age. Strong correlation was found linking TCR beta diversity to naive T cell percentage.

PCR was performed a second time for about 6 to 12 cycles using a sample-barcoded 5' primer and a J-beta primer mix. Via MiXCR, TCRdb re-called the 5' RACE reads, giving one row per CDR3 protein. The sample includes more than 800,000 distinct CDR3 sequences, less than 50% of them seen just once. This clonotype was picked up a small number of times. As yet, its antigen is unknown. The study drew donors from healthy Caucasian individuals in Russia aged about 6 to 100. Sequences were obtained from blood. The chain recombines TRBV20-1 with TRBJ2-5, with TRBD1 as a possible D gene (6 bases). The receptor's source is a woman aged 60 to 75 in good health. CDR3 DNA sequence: TGCAGTGCTATCTCCGGCAGGGACAAGAGGACCCAGTACTTC. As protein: CSAISGRDKRTQYF.